This T cell receptor (beta chain) is drawn from a study of cytomegalovirus exposure and HLA in healthy donors. Overall study findings and caveats: Among TCR beta chains, those listed as cytomegalovirus-associated numbered around 160.

Per the germline V gene, CDR1 is SGHDT and CDR2 is YYEEEE. V lost 4 bases and J 11 bases, leaving 24 bases between the germline ends. The CDR3 is made up of 15 amino acids. Regarding this clone: Its antigen is unidentified.

13 Jbeta primers and 60 Vbeta primers were used for the PCR. Here immunoSEQ multiplex PCR was the method, and the copy in TCRdb shows in-frame clones only, minus some. The repertoire has about 120,000 clones, 15% to 20% of them found once; the top ten carry approximately 2.6%. The V call is TRBV5-6, the J call TRBJ1-1; D unresolved. Sequencing was performed on PBMCs. This clonotype originated in a female donor in good health and CMV-seropositive. The CDR3: CASSLTSQFAMEAFF. DNA of the CDR3: TGTGCCAGCAGCCTCACCAGCCAGTTCGCTATGGAGGCTTTCTTT.